Below are 21 T cell receptor beta chains sequenced from a single sample in a study of blood T cell repertoires in COVID-19. Generated by immunoSEQ multiplex PCR, the TCRdb table keeps only in-frame clones and is missing some. The sample comprises 35,000 to 50,000 clones, roughly 69% of which are singletons, and roughly 5.8% rests with the top ten. Sequenced: peripheral blood. These receptor sequences come from a man older than 75 with acute or convalescent COVID-19.

A few counts support this clone. This sequence joins TRBV30 and TRBJ2-7; no firm D call. Deletions cut 0 bases from V and 1 base from J, with 16 bases between. This CDR3 is 16 amino acids long. The germline V gene has CDR1 GTSNPN and CDR2 SVGIG (reference sequence). The CDR3 here is CAWSVGYGSASYEQYF. CDR3 nucleotide sequence: TGTGCCTGGAGTGTGGGTTACGGCAGCGCTTCCTACGAGCAGTACTTC. Using reference TRBV30 and TRBJ2-7 for the parts outside the CDR3, the full variable domain is SQTIHQWPATLVQPVGSPLSLECTVEGTSNPNLYWYRQAAGRGLQLLFYSVGIGQISSEVPQNLSASRPQDRQFILSSKKLLLSDSGFYLCAWSVGYGSASYEQYFGPGTRLTVT.

This clone was picked up a small number of times. The chain has TRBV25-1 and TRBJ2-1, with TRBD2 matching over 14 bases. V lost 5 bases, J lost 8 bases, and 8 bases stayed unmatched. This CDR3 spans 16 amino acids. Germline values: CDR1 MGHDK, CDR2 SYGVNS. DNA of the CDR3: TGTGCCAGCAGTAAGACTAGCGGGGGGGCTCTGGATGAGCAGTTCTTC. Translated, it gives CASSKTSGGALDEQFF.

The chain is built from TRBV2 and TRBJ1-5, with 7 bases aligning to TRBD1. Per the germline V gene, CDR1 is SNHLY and CDR2 is FYNNEI. Unmatched junction bases numbered 13, after V lost 6 bases and J lost 11 bases. This CDR3 has 14 amino acids. For the CDR3, the DNA is TGTGCCAGCAGAAGACAGGGTGATTGGGAGGCCCAGCATTTT. Residues: CASRRQGDWEAQHF. Supplemented by reference TRBV2 and TRBJ1-5, the full variable domain reads EPEVTQTPSHQVTQMGQEVILRCVPISNHLYFYWYRQILGQKVEFLVSFYNNEISEKSEIFDDQFSVERPDGSNFTLKIRSTKLEDSAMYFCASRRQGDWEAQHFGDGTRLSIL.

The chain couples TRBV19 to TRBJ1-5, with D maybe TRBD1 (5 bases). The CDR3 is 14 amino acids. The V gene's germline CDR1 is LNHDA and CDR2 SQIVND (reference sequence). V lost 6 bases and J lost 6, with 15 bases in between. The CDR3 region has the DNA TGTGCCAGTAGGTTGGAGGGGATAGGTCAGCCCCAGCATTTT. Its translation: CASRLEGIGQPQHF.

The chain has TRBV6-6 and TRBJ1-1; D remains unclear. Germline V gives CDR1 MNHNY, CDR2 SVGAGI (reference sequence). The CDR3 is 16 amino acids. The V and J ends lost 0 bases and 4 bases respectively, with 15 bases between them. The CDR3 is CASSYSPQSEGTEAFF. For the CDR3, the DNA is TGTGCCAGCAGTTACTCACCCCAATCCGAGGGCACTGAAGCTTTCTTT.

This clone was picked up a small number of times. The chain couples TRBV19 to TRBJ1-5; a possible D gene is TRBD1 (6 bases). V shed 11 bases and J shed 2 bases, with 19 bases lying between them. CDR1 LNHDA and CDR2 SQIVND come from the germline V gene (reference sequence). The CDR3 totals 15 residues. In DNA form, the CDR3 reads TGTGCCTCTCACCGGGGGGGCGAGGGCAATCAGCCCCAGCATTTT. Translating it yields CASHRGGEGNQPQHF.

The table lists this clone with a few counts. The V and J genes are TRBV5-1 and TRBJ2-5, with TRBD2 identical over 11 bases. CDR1 and CDR2 (germline): SGHRS, YFSETQ. The ends lost 1 base at V and 5 bases at J; junction bases unmatched: 4. The length of the CDR3 is 15 residues. CDR3 coding DNA: TGCGCCAGCAGCTTGATGACTAGCGGGGTTGAGACCCAGTACTTC. Translation: CASSLMTSGVETQYF.

This rearrangement joins TRBV18 to TRBJ2-7, with a possible D match to TRBD2 (5 bases). The germline V gene has CDR1 KGHSH and CDR2 LQKENI. Trimming pared 3 bases from V and 6 bases from J, leaving 15 bases between. The CDR3 runs to 14 residues. Here the CDR3 reads CASSPPGSGSEQYF. The CDR3 DNA reads as TGTGCCAGCTCACCCCCGGGGTCCGGAAGCGAGCAGTACTTC.

This clone occurred a few times. This chain connects TRBV9 to TRBJ2-2; 7 positions agree with TRBD1. CDR1 and CDR2 (germline): SGDLS, YYNGEE. CDR3 length: 15 amino acids. V trimming: 4 bases; J trimming: 1 base; junction bases outside the gene matches: 4. CDR3 sequence (DNA): TGTGCCAGCAGCCCCGGGACAGTGAACACCGGGGAGCTGTTTTTT. This gives the protein CASSPGTVNTGELFF. The entire variable domain, with the rest obtained from reference TRBV9 and TRBJ2-2, is as follows: DSGVTQTPKHLITATGQRVTLRCSPRSGDLSVYWYQQSLDQGLQFLIQYYNGEERAKGNILERFSAQQFPDLHSELNLSSLELGDSALYFCASSPGTVNTGELFFGEGSRLTVL.

The rearrangement joins TRBV5-1 to TRBJ2-3, with 7 bases fitting TRBD1. V shed 7 bases and J 1 base; nucleotides not matched to a gene: 0. Germline V gives CDR1 SGHRS, CDR2 YFSETQ. This CDR3 comprises 12 residues. This CDR3 reads CASGQGTDTQYF. The CDR3 coding sequence is TGCGCCAGCGGACAGGGCACAGATACGCAGTATTTT.

The chain recombines TRBV9 with TRBJ2-3; D is perhaps TRBD2 (5 bases). CDR3 length equals 16 residues. CDR1 is SGDLS and CDR2 is YYNGEE in the germline V gene. Trimming took 4 bases from V and 3 from J, leaving 18 bases between them. DNA of the CDR3: TGTGCCAGCAGCCCGGCCTCTGTAGGAGGAACAGATACGCAGTATTTT. Amino acid sequence: CASSPASVGGTDTQYF.

The genes are TRBV18 and TRBJ1-1, with D possibly being TRBD1 (6 bases). There are 13 residues in the CDR3. Per the germline V gene, CDR1 is KGHSH and CDR2 is LQKENI. V lost 3 bases and J 1 base, leaving 6 bases between the germline ends. CDR3 loop: CASSPGQNTEAFF. The CDR3 DNA reads as TGTGCCAGCTCACCGGGACAGAACACTGAAGCTTTCTTT.

This chain joins TRBV11-2 and TRBJ1-3, with D uncertain. Trimming shortened V by 1 base and J by 8 bases, and 15 bases separated the two germline ends. The germline V gene encodes CDR1 SGHAT and CDR2 FQNNGV. This CDR3 region has 15 residues. CDR3 sequence: CASSLAPTGWDTIYF. The CDR3 region has the DNA TGTGCCAGCAGCTTAGCCCCGACGGGTTGGGACACCATATATTTT.

The chain couples TRBV11-2 to TRBJ2-1; D not resolved. Trimming took 8 bases from V and 4 from J, leaving 12 bases between them. The CDR3 is 13 amino acids. Germline V lookup: CDR1 SGHAT, CDR2 FQNNGV. In DNA, the CDR3 is TGTGCCAGCGCCCTCGGGTCATACAATGAGCAGTTCTTC. Residues: CASALGSYNEQFF.

In this sample, this clone turned up a few times. The chain joins TRBV3-1 (or the pseudogene TRBV3-2) to TRBJ2-7; D remains unclear. The V gene's germline CDR1 is LGHDT and CDR2 YNNKEL (reference sequence). The V and J ends lost 5 bases and 0 bases respectively, with 14 bases between them. The CDR3 loop spans 15 amino acids. The DNA of the CDR3 is TGTGCCAGCAGCTTAAACAGCTTTTTCTCCTACGAGCAGTACTTC. Its protein is CASSLNSFFSYEQYF.

The sample holds one count of this clone. V gene TRBV5-1 combines with J gene TRBJ2-5; 13 nucleotides align to TRBD2. V trimming: 4 bases; J trimming: 1 base; junction bases outside the gene matches: 7. CDR1 is SGHRS and CDR2 is YFSETQ in the germline V gene. The CDR3 is made up of 17 amino acids. CDR3 coding DNA: TGCGCCAGCAGCCCCTCCACTAGCGGGAGGGCCCAAGAGACCCAGTACTTC. Translating gives CASSPSTSGRAQETQYF. The full variable domain, with the rest looked up from reference TRBV5-1 and TRBJ2-5, is KAGVTQTPRYLIKTRGQQVTLSCSPISGHRSVSWYQQTPGQGLQFLFEYFSETQRNKGNFPGRFSGRQFSNSRSEMNVSTLELGDSALYLCASSPSTSGRAQETQYFGPGTRLLVL.

V gene TRBV5-6 combines with J gene TRBJ2-2; 12 nucleotides agree with TRBD2. Germline V gene data show CDR1 as SGHDT and CDR2 as YYEEEE. CDR3 length: 18 amino acids. The junction had 12 bases not matched to a gene; V was cut back by 3 bases and J by 6 bases. CDR3 nucleotides: TGTGCCAGCAGCTGGGGGCTAGCGGGAGGGCCGCGCGCCGGGGAGCTGTTTTTT. Encoded protein: CASSWGLAGGPRAGELFF.

This rearrangement joins TRBV28 to TRBJ2-1; D may be TRBD2 (6 bases). Germline lookup yields CDR1 MDHEN and CDR2 SYDVKM. Deletions cut 4 bases from V and 0 bases from J, with 10 bases between. The CDR3 loop spans 15 amino acids. CDR3 nucleotide sequence: TGTGCCAGCAGTTCCGGGGGAAGCTCCTACAATGAGCAGTTCTTC. Its translation is CASSSGGSSYNEQFF.

This rearrangement joins TRBV6-1 to TRBJ1-4; 7 positions match TRBD1. V lost 3 bases, J lost 5 bases, and 9 bases stayed unmatched. CDR3 length: 16 residues. CDR1 is MNHNS and CDR2 is SASEGT in the germline V gene. Here the CDR3 reads CASSDRRGQKNEKLFF. CDR3 nucleotide sequence: TGTGCCAGCAGTGATAGGAGGGGACAGAAAAATGAAAAACTGTTTTTT.

The chain is built from TRBV6-2 or TRBV6-3 and TRBJ2-1; tentatively, D is TRBD1 (5 bases). This CDR3 is built from 15 residues. V was trimmed by 0 bases and J by 8 bases, leaving 14 bases between them. Germline CDR1 and CDR2: MNHEY and SVGEGT. CDR3 sequence: CASSYSMDPRDEQFF. The CDR3 coding sequence is TGTGCCAGCAGTTACTCGATGGATCCCAGGGATGAGCAGTTCTTC.

DNA of the CDR3: TGTGCCAGCAGTTTTCTCGGGACCTACGAGCAGTACTTC. Translating it yields CASSFLGTYEQYF. The V and J genes are TRBV12-3 or TRBV12-4 and TRBJ2-7, with D possibly matching TRBD2 (5 bases). This CDR3 has 13 residues. Trimming took 3 bases from V and 2 from J, leaving 8 bases between them.